The text below deals with one T cell receptor beta chain. V was shortened by 8 bases and J by 5 bases, with 19 bases between the two germline ends. Germline V gene data show CDR1 as SNHLY and CDR2 as FYNNEI. The CDR3 runs to 14 residues. This entry comes from a study of T cell changes during pregnancy in multiple sclerosis. TCRdb's table, derived via immunoSEQ multiplex PCR, lists solely in-frame clones and lacks some. This table has more than 65,000 clones, around 93% appearing once. The sequence was obtained from a female donor with multiple sclerosis, enrolled in a pregnancy study. Sequencing used peripheral blood, obtained in the first trimester of pregnancy. The chain carries TRBV2 and TRBJ2-7; the D gene is possibly TRBD1 (5 bases). CDR3 coding DNA: TGTGCCAGCCTGGTTATCCAGGGTGTCAACGAGCAGTACTTC. It specifies CASLVIQGVNEQYF.